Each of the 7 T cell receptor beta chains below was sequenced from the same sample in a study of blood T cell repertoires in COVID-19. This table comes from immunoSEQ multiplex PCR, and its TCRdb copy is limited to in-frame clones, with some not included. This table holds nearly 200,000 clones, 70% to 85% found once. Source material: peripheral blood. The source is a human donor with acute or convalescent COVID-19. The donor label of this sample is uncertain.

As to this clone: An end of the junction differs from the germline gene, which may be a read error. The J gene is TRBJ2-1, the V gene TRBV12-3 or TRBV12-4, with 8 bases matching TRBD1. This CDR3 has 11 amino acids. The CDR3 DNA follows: TGTGCCAGCAGCTTAGACAGGGGGCAGTTCTTC. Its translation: CASSLDRGQFF.

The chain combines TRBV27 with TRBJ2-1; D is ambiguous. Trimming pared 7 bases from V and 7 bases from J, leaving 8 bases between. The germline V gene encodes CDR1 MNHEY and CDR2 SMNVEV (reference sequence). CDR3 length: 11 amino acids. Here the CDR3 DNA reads TGTGCCAGCACCTTCCAGAATGAGCAGTTCTTC. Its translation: CASTFQNEQFF.

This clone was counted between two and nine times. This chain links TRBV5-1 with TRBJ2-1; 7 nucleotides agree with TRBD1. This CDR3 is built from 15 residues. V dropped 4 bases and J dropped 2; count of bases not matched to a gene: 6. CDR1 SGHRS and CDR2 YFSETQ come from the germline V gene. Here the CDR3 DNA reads TGCGCCAGCAGCGCTTCGACAGGGACCTACAATGAGCAGTTCTTC. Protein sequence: CASSASTGTYNEQFF.

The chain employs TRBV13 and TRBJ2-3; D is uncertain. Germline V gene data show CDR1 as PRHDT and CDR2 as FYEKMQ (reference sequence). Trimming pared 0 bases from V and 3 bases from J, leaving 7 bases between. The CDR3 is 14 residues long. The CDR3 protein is CASSLGLLTDTQYF. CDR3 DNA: TGTGCCAGCAGCTTAGGACTGCTAACAGATACGCAGTATTTT.

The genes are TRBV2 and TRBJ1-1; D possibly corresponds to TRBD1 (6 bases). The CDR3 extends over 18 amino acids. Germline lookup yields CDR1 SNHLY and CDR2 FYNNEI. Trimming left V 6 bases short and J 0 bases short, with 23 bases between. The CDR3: CASSARQSWDNLNTEAFF. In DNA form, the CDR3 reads TGTGCCAGCAGCGCTCGACAATCTTGGGACAATTTGAACACTGAAGCTTTCTTT.

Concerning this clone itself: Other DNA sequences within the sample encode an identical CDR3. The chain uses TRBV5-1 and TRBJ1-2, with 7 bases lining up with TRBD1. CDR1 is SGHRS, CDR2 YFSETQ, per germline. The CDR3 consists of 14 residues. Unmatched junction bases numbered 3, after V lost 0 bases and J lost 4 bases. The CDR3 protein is CASSLDPGGYGYTF. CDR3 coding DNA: TGCGCCAGCAGCTTGGACCCAGGGGGCTATGGCTACACCTTC.

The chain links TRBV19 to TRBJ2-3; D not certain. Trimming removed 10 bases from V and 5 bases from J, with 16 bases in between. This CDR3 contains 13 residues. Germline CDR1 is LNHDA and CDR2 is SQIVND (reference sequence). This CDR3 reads CATLVPVLDTQYF. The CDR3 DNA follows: TGTGCCACCCTCGTCCCGGTGCTAGATACGCAGTATTTT.